This T cell receptor (beta chain) comes out of a study of OX40 agonist ivuxolimab in advanced cancers. About the research overall: Mean age approximately 59 years, range about 20 to 90; 82.7% male. Anti-PD-1, anti-PD-L1 or anti-CTLA-4 therapy given earlier was allowed, and over 35% had some.

The CDR3 extends over 15 amino acids. Per germline, CDR1 LNHDA and CDR2 SQIVND (reference sequence). Trimming left V 4 bases short and J 7 bases short, with 17 bases between. Note on this clone: Antigen specificity is unknown.

Clones were read by immunoSEQ multiplex PCR, and TCRdb kept only the in-frame ones, dropping some. The table has some 30,000 clones, 90% to 95% seen once. Notes on the study in general: The study did not work out the antigen specificity of the expanded peripheral T cells.

The clonotype comes from an adult with an advanced solid tumor such as melanoma, head and neck, liver or kidney cancer. This material consisted of CD4+ or CD8+ T cells sorted from blood, taken in a trial of the OX40 agonist ivuxolimab. This chain joins TRBV19 and TRBJ2-1, with D hard to call. CDR3: CASSTAKGIRNEQFF. Here the CDR3 DNA reads TGTGCCAGTAGTACTGCAAAGGGCATTCGGAATGAGCAGTTCTTC. The full variable domain, in which reference TRBV19 and TRBJ2-1 provide the parts outside the CDR3, is DGGITQSPKYLFRKEGQNVTLSCEQNLNHDAMYWYRQDPGQGLRLIYYSQIVNDFQKGDIAEGYSVSREKKESFPLTVTSAQKNPTAFYLCASSTAKGIRNEQFFGPGTRLTVL.